What follows describes a single T cell receptor beta chain. As yet, its antigen is unknown. The ends lost 5 bases at V and 0 bases at J; junction bases unmatched: 4. The CDR3 consists of 14 residues. Germline V gene data show CDR1 as MDHEN and CDR2 as SYDVKM. Profiling relied on immunoSEQ multiplex PCR, and the TCRdb table lists in-frame clones only, not all of them. This table has 150,000 or so clones, roughly 80% appearing once. This entry comes from a study of cytomegalovirus exposure and HLA in healthy donors. Turning to the study itself: The 90 to 150 validation repertoires used a platform that matched the one used for the 600 to 700 first-cohort repertoires, as a later analysis reported.

General study results and limits: The authors enumerated over 150 TCR beta chains as linked to cytomegalovirus.

This clonotype was sampled from a man aged 30 to 39 in good health and CMV-seropositive. The sequencing input was PBMCs. The chain combines TRBV28 with TRBJ2-7; 7 bases are shared with TRBD1. In DNA, the CDR3 is TGTGCCAGCAGTACCGGGGACAGCTCCTACGAGCAGTACTTC. It specifies CASSTGDSSYEQYF.